A selection of T cell receptor beta chains follows, all from one sample in a study of breast tumors, draining lymph nodes, adjacent tissues. Each CDR3 protein is one row after TCRdb ran MiXCR on the multiplex PCR reads. The sample comprises 15,000 or so distinct CDR3 sequences, around 47% of which are singletons, and over 25% rests with the top ten. The sample consisted of tumor-adjacent breast tissue. The receptors originated from a female donor with breast cancer. Some clones in this sample may be carry-over from other donors' samples. CDR3s include the opening cysteine and the closing phenylalanine or tryptophan. The D gene is left open where the match is weak. Expanded clones get a size class; other rows say once, few or many, or leave the size out.

cdr3_nt: TGTGCCAGCAGCCAAGATCTGGGGCGAGAGCAGTACTTC
cdr3_aa: CASSQDLGREQYF
v_call: TRBV14
j_call: TRBJ2-7
d_call: .
clone_size: .

cdr3_nt: TGTGCCACCAGTGGAGGCGACAGACACACCGGGGAGCTGTTTTTT
cdr3_aa: CATSGGDRHTGELFF
v_call: TRBV24-1
j_call: TRBJ2-2
d_call: .
clone_size: .

cdr3_nt: TGTGCCACCAGTGACCGCGGACTAGCGCGGTACGAGCAGTACTTC
cdr3_aa: CATSDRGLARYEQYF
v_call: TRBV24-1
j_call: TRBJ2-7
d_call: TRBD2
clone_size: .

cdr3_nt: TGCAACGTTGGTCCGGACAGGGTCAATGAGCAGTTCTTC
cdr3_aa: CNVGPDRVNEQFF
v_call: TRBV29-1
j_call: TRBJ2-1
d_call: TRBD1
clone_size: .

cdr3_nt: TGCGCCAGCAGCTCCGGCGACACGGGGGCACATGGCTACACCTTC
cdr3_aa: CASSSGDTGAHGYTF
v_call: TRBV5-1
j_call: TRBJ1-2
d_call: .
clone_size: .

cdr3_nt: TGTGCCAGTAGTATAGGCAAGGCCCTTGGGCACGAGCAGTACTTC
cdr3_aa: CASSIGKALGHEQYF
v_call: TRBV19
j_call: TRBJ2-7
d_call: .
clone_size: .

cdr3_nt: TGTGCCAGCACGGTGGGACAGGGCTACTATGGCTACACCTTC
cdr3_aa: CASTVGQGYYGYTF
v_call: TRBV6-1
j_call: TRBJ1-2
d_call: TRBD1
clone_size: .

cdr3_nt: TGTGCCAGCACCGAGGAACTCGCAGGTGGGCAGTACTTC
cdr3_aa: CASTEELAGGQYF
v_call: TRBV2
j_call: TRBJ2-7
d_call: .
clone_size: medium-sized

cdr3_nt: TGTGCCAGCAGCATGGCAGACGAGCAGTACTTC
cdr3_aa: CASSMADEQYF
v_call: TRBV5-5
j_call: TRBJ2-7
d_call: .
clone_size: .

cdr3_nt: TGTGCCAGCAAACCGGGAGGGCCGGGGGATACGCAGTATTTT
cdr3_aa: CASKPGGPGDTQYF
v_call: TRBV6-1
j_call: TRBJ2-3
d_call: TRBD2
clone_size: many